The sequence of this T cell receptor beta chain was determined in a study of blood T cell repertoires in COVID-19. The overall study: Acute-phase and convalescent COVID-19 samples originated in the United States, Italy and Spain. PBMCs, B-cell-depleted T cells, or T cells were the source of the cDNA or gDNA that made up the material.

V lost 1 base to trimming and J lost 5 bases; unmatched junction nucleotides: 1. CDR1 and CDR2 from the germline V gene are SGHTA and FQGTGA. The CDR3 contains 14 residues. Authors' processing steps: Cell counts per sample came from amplifying reference gene primers. Assay used: immunoSEQ multiplex PCR; TCRdb lists only in-frame clones, some missing. D and trimming come from the DNA, and the V and J calls and clone size come from that table. The sample records 220,000 or so clones, more than 75% being singletons. The V gene is TRBV7-3, the J gene TRBJ1-1; 10 nucleotides line up with TRBD1. This clonotype was obtained from a woman older than 75 with COVID-19, enrolled during active disease. Input material: peripheral blood. CDR3 DNA sequence: TGTGCCAGCAGCTTAAAGGGACAGGGGACTGAAGCTTTCTTT. Protein product: CASSLKGQGTEAFF.